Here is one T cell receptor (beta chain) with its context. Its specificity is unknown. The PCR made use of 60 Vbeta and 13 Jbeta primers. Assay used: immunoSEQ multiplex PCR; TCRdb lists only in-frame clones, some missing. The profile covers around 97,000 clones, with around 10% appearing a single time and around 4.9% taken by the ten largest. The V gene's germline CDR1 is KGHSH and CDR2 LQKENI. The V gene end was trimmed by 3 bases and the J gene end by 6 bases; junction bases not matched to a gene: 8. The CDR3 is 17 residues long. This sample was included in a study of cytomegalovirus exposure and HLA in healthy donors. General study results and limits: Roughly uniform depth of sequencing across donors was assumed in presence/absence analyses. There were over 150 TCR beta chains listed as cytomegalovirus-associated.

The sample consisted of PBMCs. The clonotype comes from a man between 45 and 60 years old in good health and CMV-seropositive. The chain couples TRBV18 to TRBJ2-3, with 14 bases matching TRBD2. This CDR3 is CASSPLGTSGSSDTQYF. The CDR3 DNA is TGTGCCAGCTCACCCCTCGGGACTAGCGGGAGTTCCGATACGCAGTATTTT.